This record concerns one T cell receptor (beta chain) sequence. These data originate in a study of blood T cell repertoires in COVID-19. The wider study: Samples of COVID-19 (acute and convalescent) were obtained from the United States, Italy and Spain.

V lost 4 bases to trimming and J lost 6 bases, with 18 bases between them. Germline CDR1 is SNHLY and CDR2 is FYNNEI. The CDR3 has 16 residues. The method was immunoSEQ multiplex PCR; TCRdb's version includes in-frame clones alone and lacks a portion of them. This table has around 110,000 clones, 75% to 90% appearing once. The sample taken for sequencing was peripheral blood. This TCR came from a man between 35 and 55 years old with acute or convalescent COVID-19. The chain is built from TRBV2 and TRBJ1-4; tentative D call: TRBD1 (6 bases). The CDR3 here is CASSASGQGGYEKLFF. The CDR3 bases are TGTGCCAGCAGTGCGTCGGGACAAGGAGGCTATGAAAAACTGTTTTTT.